This T cell receptor (beta chain) was identified in a study of OX40 agonist ivuxolimab in advanced cancers. Method: immunoSEQ multiplex PCR; TCRdb's copy keeps in-frame clones and lacks some. The table has around 99,000 clones, around 90% seen once. V shed 6 bases and J 10 bases; nucleotides not matched to a gene: 8. This CDR3 has 13 residues. CDR1 and CDR2 (germline): SGHRS, YFSETQ. This sample comprised CD4+ or CD8+ T cells sorted from blood, obtained in a trial of the OX40 agonist ivuxolimab. J is TRBJ2-1 and V is TRBV5-1, with 9 bases lining up with TRBD1. This sequence originates from an adult with an advanced solid tumor such as melanoma, head and neck, liver or kidney cancer. The DNA for the CDR3 is TGCGCCAGCACCGGACAGGGGAAGTCGGAGCAGTTCTTC. The encoded protein is CASTGQGKSEQFF.